This entry lists 19 T cell receptor beta chains sequenced from one sample in a study of blood T cell repertoires in COVID-19. Sequenced by immunoSEQ multiplex PCR; TCRdb stores in-frame clones only, minus some. This table holds 64,000 or so clones, around 73% found once. Sequencing was performed on peripheral blood. These receptors all stem from a man older than 75 with acute or convalescent COVID-19.

The chain couples TRBV5-8 to TRBJ1-5; a possible D gene is TRBD1 (5 bases). CDR1 and CDR2 (germline): SGHTS, YDEGEE. V lost 0 bases and J lost 7, with 11 bases in between. This CDR3 comprises 14 residues. The chain's CDR3 is CASSLGRGSQPQHF. CDR3 nucleotides: TGTGCCAGCAGCTTGGGTAGGGGCAGCCAGCCCCAGCATTTT.

In its sample, this clone was seen once. This rearrangement joins TRBV6-6 to TRBJ1-2; the match to TRBD1 covers 9 bases. Germline loops: CDR1 MNHNY, CDR2 SVGAGI (reference sequence). V lost 4 bases, J lost 2 bases, and 2 bases stayed unmatched. The CDR3 runs to 14 residues. The CDR3 region is CASSFGQGNYGYTF. The CDR3 DNA sequence: TGTGCCAGCAGTTTCGGACAGGGGAACTATGGCTACACCTTC.

Only a few counts were recorded for this clone. The V call is TRBV7-2, the J call TRBJ1-4; 9 bases agree with TRBD1. After removal of 5 bases from V and 5 bases from J, the junction contained 0 bases not matched to a gene. This CDR3 comprises 13 residues. Germline-derived CDR1 and CDR2 are SGHTA and FQGNSA. The CDR3 protein is CASSGTGNEKLFF. CDR3 DNA sequence: TGTGCCAGCAGCGGGACAGGGAATGAAAAACTGTTTTTT.

The gene calls are TRBV5-8 and TRBJ2-5; TRBD1 aligns across 11 bases. CDR3 length: 16 residues. With 4 bases clipped from V and 2 bases from J, the junction kept 7 bases outside the gene matches. Germline CDR1 SGHTS, CDR2 YDEGEE. The CDR3 sequence: CASSRGQGAQQETQYF. DNA of the CDR3: TGTGCCAGCAGCCGAGGACAGGGGGCTCAACAAGAGACCCAGTACTTC. Drawing the rest from reference TRBV5-8 and TRBJ2-5, the complete variable domain is EAGVTQSPTHLIKTRGQQATLRCSPISGHTSVYWYQQALGLGLQFLLWYDEGEERNRGNFPPRFSGRQFPNYSSELNVNALELEDSALYLCASSRGQGAQQETQYFGPGTRLLVL.

This chain connects TRBV30 to TRBJ2-3; D is unresolved. This CDR3 spans 15 amino acids. The V and J ends lost 4 bases and 4 bases respectively, with 18 bases between them. Germline CDR1 is GTSNPN and CDR2 is SVGIG (reference sequence). CDR3 amino acids: CAWKFLDSRADTQYF. The CDR3 bases are TGTGCCTGGAAATTTTTAGATTCTCGGGCAGATACGCAGTATTTT.

The rearrangement links TRBV28 to TRBJ1-3, with 12 bases identical to TRBD1. Germline CDR1 and CDR2: MDHEN and SYDVKM. V shed 8 bases and J 4 bases; nucleotides not matched to a gene: 6. This CDR3 spans 15 amino acids. CDR3 DNA sequence: TGTGCCAGCGGGACAGGGGGCGAAGGGGGAAACACCATATATTTT. Its protein is CASGTGGEGGNTIYF.

This chain uses TRBV2 with TRBJ1-5; TRBD1 agrees at 10 bases. The CDR3 sequence is 15 residues long. The germline CDR1 and CDR2 sequences are SNHLY and FYNNEI. V shed 3 bases and J 4 bases; nucleotides not matched to a gene: 3. The CDR3 loop reads CASSEDRGKNQPQHF. CDR3 nucleotide sequence: TGTGCCAGCAGTGAGGACAGGGGGAAAAATCAGCCCCAGCATTTT.

CDR3 in amino acids: CASSLNQGARYGYTF. DNA for the CDR3: TGCGCCAGCAGCTTGAATCAGGGGGCAAGGTATGGCTACACCTTC. This chain uses TRBV5-1 with TRBJ1-2; 8 nucleotides line up with TRBD1. Germline CDR1 and CDR2: SGHRS and YFSETQ. CDR3 size: 15 residues. Unmatched junction bases numbered 7, after V lost 1 base and J lost 5 bases. The variable domain in full, with the rest retrieved from reference TRBV5-1 and TRBJ1-2, is KAGVTQTPRYLIKTRGQQVTLSCSPISGHRSVSWYQQTPGQGLQFLFEYFSETQRNKGNFPGRFSGRQFSNSRSEMNVSTLELGDSALYLCASSLNQGARYGYTFGSGTRLTVV.

This rearrangement joins TRBV6-5 to TRBJ1-4; weak D call: TRBD1 (6 bases). The CDR3 covers 15 residues. The germline V gene has CDR1 MNHEY and CDR2 SVGAGI. Trimming took 2 bases from V and 7 from J, leaving 14 bases between them. Here the CDR3 DNA reads TGTGCCAGCAGTTACCCGGGGGGCGGTGGTGAAAAACTGTTTTTT. This codes for CASSYPGGGGEKLFF.

This clone has ten or more counts. The chain combines TRBV30 with TRBJ1-2, with D perhaps matching TRBD1 (5 bases). CDR1 and CDR2 (germline): GTSNPN, SVGIG (reference sequence). V was trimmed by 5 bases and J by 5 bases, leaving 21 bases between them. The CDR3 length is 15 residues. CDR3 DNA: TGTGCCTGGGGGTTAGACAGTTTTTTTGGGTATGGCTACACCTTC. Amino acid sequence: CAWGLDSFFGYGYTF.

This rearrangement joins TRBV19 to TRBJ2-7; the D is unclear. CDR1 and CDR2 from the germline V gene are LNHDA and SQIVND (reference sequence). Trimming removed 5 bases from V and 0 bases from J, with 8 bases in between. The CDR3 loop spans 13 amino acids. The CDR3, as DNA: TGTGCCAGTAGTGTGGCAGACTCCTACGAGCAGTACTTC. It translates to CASSVADSYEQYF.

A single count supports this clone. The genes are TRBV7-2 and TRBJ1-5; the match to TRBD1 covers 8 bases. The V gene end was trimmed by 1 base and the J gene end by 7 bases; junction bases not matched to a gene: 0. CDR3 size: 13 residues. Germline assignment: CDR1 SGHTA and CDR2 FQGNSA. In DNA form, the CDR3 reads TGTGCCAGCAGCTTAGGGACAGGGCAGCCCCAGCATTTT. Translated, it gives CASSLGTGQPQHF. The full variable domain, its missing parts supplied by reference TRBV7-2 and TRBJ1-5, is GAGVSQSPSNKVTEKGKDVELRCDPISGHTALYWYRQSLGQGLEFLIYFQGNSAPDKSGLPSDRFSAERTGGSVSTLTIQRTQQEDSAVYLCASSLGTGQPQHFGDGTRLSIL.

The rearrangement joins TRBV19 to TRBJ2-7; TRBD2 matches at 12 bases. This CDR3 has 15 amino acids. CDR1 and CDR2 (germline): LNHDA, SQIVND (reference sequence). The trim removed 3 bases at V and 6 bases at J, leaving 6 bases unmatched. CDR3 sequence reads: CASSIRLAGVAEQYF. Here the CDR3 DNA reads TGTGCCAGTAGTATCCGACTAGCGGGAGTTGCCGAGCAGTACTTC.

This clone has a handful of counts. The J gene is TRBJ1-2, the V gene TRBV5-6; D call uncertain. The CDR3 runs 14 residues. V dropped 1 base and J dropped 0 bases, with 7 bases sitting between them. The germline V gene encodes CDR1 SGHDT and CDR2 YYEEEE. DNA for the CDR3: TGTGCCAGCAGCTTGCTTGGCTCTAACTATGGCTACACCTTC. Protein: CASSLLGSNYGYTF. The full variable domain, rest sourced from reference TRBV5-6 and TRBJ1-2, is DAGVTQSPTHLIKTRGQQVTLRCSPKSGHDTVSWYQQALGQGPQFIFQYYEEEERQRGNFPDRFSGHQFPNYSSELNVNALLLGDSALYLCASSLLGSNYGYTFGSGTRLTVV.

This clone has only one observation. The chain uses TRBV5-6 and TRBJ1-4; weak D call: TRBD1 (6 bases). CDR1 is SGHDT, CDR2 YYEEEE, per germline. Trimming removed 4 bases from V and 8 bases from J, with 18 bases in between. The CDR3 loop spans 15 amino acids. CDR3: CASSAPTGSDEKLFF. The CDR3 DNA is TGTGCCAGCAGCGCCCCAACAGGGTCCGACGAAAAACTGTTTTTT.

The gene calls are TRBV5-1 and TRBJ2-4; tentative D call: TRBD1 (6 bases). CDR1 is SGHRS and CDR2 is YFSETQ in the germline V gene. V was pared by 3 bases and J by 4 bases, with 11 bases between. The CDR3 totals 14 residues. CDR3 nucleotides: TGCGCCAGCAGCTCGGACAGAAGTAAAAACATTCAGTACTTC. Amino acids: CASSSDRSKNIQYF.

The chain has TRBV5-4 and TRBJ2-2; TRBD1 might be the D (5 bases). The germline V gene has CDR1 SGHNT and CDR2 YYREEE (reference sequence). This CDR3 contains 14 residues. The V and J ends lost 1 base and 5 bases respectively, with 9 bases between them. The CDR3 here is CASSLPGFTGELFF. CDR3 nucleotides: TGTGCCAGCAGCTTGCCAGGGTTTACCGGGGAGCTGTTTTTT.

V is TRBV12-3 or TRBV12-4 and J is TRBJ1-1; no firm D call. This CDR3 is built from 13 residues. Trimming cost V 3 bases and J 1 base, with 6 bases left between them. CDR3 in amino acids: CASSFLANTEAFF. The CDR3 nucleotides are TGTGCCAGCAGTTTCTTGGCGAACACTGAAGCTTTCTTT.

The chain uses TRBV7-6 and TRBJ2-3; D might be TRBD2 (5 bases). V shed 2 bases and J shed 5 bases, with 23 bases lying between them. The CDR3 has 18 residues. From germline, CDR1 is SGHVS and CDR2 FNYEAQ. The CDR3 loop is CASSLISVEDSPRDTQYF. The CDR3 region has the DNA TGTGCCAGCAGCTTAATTTCCGTGGAGGATTCACCCAGAGATACGCAGTATTTT.